Listed below are T cell receptor beta chains from one sample, sequenced in a study of Graves' ophthalmopathy and Graves' hyperthyroidism. TCRdb re-called the multiplex PCR reads through MiXCR, storing one row per CDR3 protein. Of hundreds of thousands of distinct CDR3 sequences in the sample, over 40% were seen once. The sequencing sample was made of peripheral blood. These receptors originate from an adult man with Graves' ophthalmopathy. The CDR3 runs from the conserved cysteine through the conserved F or W. The D gene is left open where the match is weak. Expanded clones get a size class; other rows say once, few or many, or leave the size out.

D	size	V	J	CDR3	DNA
NA	many	TRBV20-1	TRBJ1-1	CSAEEGNTEASF	TGCAGTGCCGAAGAGGGGAACACTGAAGCTTCCTTT
TRBD1	many	TRBV24-1	TRBJ1-4	CATSDPGTGDEKLFF	TGTGCCACCAGTGATCCCGGGACAGGGGATGAAAAACTGTTTTTT
NA	NA	TRBV2	TRBJ1-5	CASSEALGRVSNQPQHF	TGTGCCAGCAGTGAAGCGCTGGGCAGGGTAAGCAATCAGCCCCAGCATTTT
NA	few	TRBV10-3	TRBJ1-2	CASSEMGFSGYTF	TGTGCCAGCAGTGAAATGGGGTTCTCTGGCTACACCTTC
TRBD1	many	TRBV20-1	TRBJ1-2	CSAVNRGTNYGYTF	TGCAGTGCGGTGAACAGGGGAACTAACTATGGCTACACCTTC
TRBD2	many	TRBV7-3	TRBJ2-5	CASSSSGGTLQETQYF	TGTGCCAGCAGCAGTAGCGGGGGGACCCTCCAAGAGACCCAGTACTTC
NA	few	TRBV4-2	TRBJ2-5	CASSQEIAWETQYF	TGTGCCAGCAGCCAAGAAATAGCGTGGGAGACCCAGTACTTC
TRBD1	NA	TRBV5-1	TRBJ2-7	CASKQQGPYSYEQYF	TGCGCCAGCAAACAACAGGGGCCGTACTCCTACGAGCAGTACTTC
NA	NA	TRBV20-1	TRBJ1-5	CSAQRSGGNQPQHF	TGCAGTGCCCAAAGGTCCGGGGGCAATCAGCCCCAGCATTTT
TRBD1	NA	TRBV19	TRBJ1-3	CASSIYRGNGNTIYF	TGTGCCAGTAGTATATACAGGGGAAATGGAAACACCATATATTTT
TRBD2	few	TRBV20-1	TRBJ2-5	CSASGGAEETQYF	TGCAGTGCTAGCGGGGGGGCAGAAGAGACCCAGTACTTC
NA	few	TRBV6-6	TRBJ2-5	CASSEAIVVRETQYF	TGTGCCAGCAGTGAAGCGATCGTTGTTCGAGAGACCCAGTACTTC
NA	many	TRBV7-3	TRBJ1-6	CASSSGQNSPLHF	TGTGCCAGCAGCTCCGGACAGAATTCACCCCTCCACTTT
TRBD1	NA	TRBV29-1	TRBJ2-5	CNGQGHQETQYF	TGCAACGGACAGGGCCACCAAGAGACCCAGTACTTC
NA	many	TRBV20-1	TRBJ1-6	CSARDWTVSSYNSPLHF	TGCAGTGCTAGAGATTGGACGGTTAGCTCCTATAATTCACCCCTCCACTTT
TRBD1	NA	TRBV7-2	TRBJ2-7	CASSQGQGAGGYEQYF	TGTGCCAGCAGCCAGGGACAGGGGGCTGGCGGGTACGAGCAGTACTTC
NA	NA	TRBV12-3/TRBV12-4	TRBJ1-6	CASSFYQGSYNSPLHF	TGTGCCAGCAGTTTTTATCAGGGCTCCTATAATTCACCCCTCCACTTT
NA	many	TRBV5-4	TRBJ1-2	CASSLYREYGYTF	TGTGCCAGCAGCTTGTACAGGGAATATGGCTACACCTTC
TRBD1	NA	TRBV9	TRBJ2-7	CASSERQGPLYEQYF	TGTGCCAGCAGCGAACGACAGGGCCCCCTCTACGAGCAGTACTTC
NA	NA	TRBV29-1	TRBJ2-5	CSSAGRFAETQYF	TGCAGCTCCGCGGGGAGGTTTGCGGAGACCCAGTACTTC
NA	NA	TRBV20-1	TRBJ2-5	CSARLGVETQYF	TGCAGTGCTAGACTAGGGGTGGAGACCCAGTACTTC
TRBD1	NA	TRBV5-4	TRBJ2-7	CASRRTGLGSEYEQYF	TGTGCCAGCAGGCGGACAGGGTTAGGGAGCGAGTACGAGCAGTACTTC
TRBD1	many	TRBV5-1	TRBJ1-1	CASSRDRGGAEAFF	TGCGCCAGCAGCAGGGACAGGGGAGGCGCTGAAGCTTTCTTT
TRBD1	few	TRBV5-1	TRBJ1-1	CASSSLYGTGEAFF	TGCGCCAGCAGCTCCTTATATGGGACAGGTGAAGCTTTCTTT
NA	NA	TRBV29-1	TRBJ1-1	CSLGGGTEAFF	TGCAGCTTGGGGGGGGGCACTGAAGCTTTCTTT
TRBD1	many	TRBV10-3	TRBJ1-5	CAISTGPVNQPQHF	TGTGCCATATCGACAGGGCCCGTTAATCAGCCCCAGCATTTT
TRBD1	many	TRBV24-1	TRBJ2-7	CATSDPRDRGAEQYF	TGTGCCACCAGTGACCCCCGGGACAGGGGGGCCGAGCAGTACTTC
TRBD1	NA	TRBV5-1	TRBJ1-2	CASSLGDRESRFGYGYTF	TGCGCCAGCAGCTTGGGTGACAGGGAGTCCAGGTTCGGCTATGGCTACACCTTC
NA	NA	TRBV5-5	TRBJ2-2	CASTGQLFF	TGTGCCAGCACCGGGCAGCTGTTTTTT
TRBD1	NA	TRBV10-3	TRBJ1-4	CASSEVTDRAGEKLFF	TGTGCCAGCAGTGAAGTTACGGACAGGGCCGGAGAAAAACTGTTTTTT
NA	many	TRBV20-1	TRBJ1-5	CSARVGERDQPQHF	TGCAGTGCTAGAGTGGGTGAACGGGATCAGCCCCAGCATTTT
TRBD1	many	TRBV20-1	TRBJ1-5	CSASAGTVNQPQHF	TGCAGTGCTAGCGCCGGGACAGTCAATCAGCCCCAGCATTTT
NA	many	TRBV10-3	TRBJ1-1	CAISLGNTEAFF	TGTGCCATCAGTTTGGGGAACACTGAAGCTTTCTTT
NA	NA	TRBV10-3	TRBJ1-1	CAISEWQGTEAFF	TGTGCCATCAGTGAGTGGCAGGGGACTGAAGCTTTCTTT
NA	few	TRBV30	TRBJ2-6	CAWGFVTGANVLTF	TGTGCCTGGGGTTTCGTGACTGGGGCCAACGTCCTGACTTTC
TRBD1	NA	TRBV27	TRBJ1-5	CASSYGQGDSNQPQHF	TGTGCCAGCAGTTATGGACAGGGCGATAGCAATCAGCCCCAGCATTTT
NA	many	TRBV10-3	TRBJ1-6	CAISEGRAAYNSPLHF	TGTGCCATCAGTGAAGGTCGGGCGGCCTATAATTCACCCCTCCACTTT
NA	few	TRBV11-2	TRBJ1-4	CASSLGLADLQEKLFF	TGTGCCAGCAGCTTGGGGCTGGCAGATCTACAAGAAAAACTGTTTTTT
TRBD2	NA	TRBV5-6	TRBJ2-2	CASSPFSSGVNTGELFF	TGTGCCAGCAGCCCCTTTTCTAGCGGGGTGAACACCGGGGAGCTGTTTTTT
TRBD2	NA	TRBV27	TRBJ2-7	CASSTSSGALYEQYF	TGTGCCAGCAGTACGTCTAGCGGGGCCCTCTACGAGCAGTACTTC
NA	many	TRBV5-1	TRBJ1-5	CASSRGTEGQPQHF	TGCGCCAGCAGCCGCGGGACGGAGGGTCAGCCCCAGCATTTT
NA	many	TRBV9	TRBJ1-3	CASSFGQPSGNTIYF	TGTGCCAGCAGTTTCGGACAGCCCTCTGGAAACACCATATATTTT
NA	many	TRBV29-1	TRBJ2-7	CSGRDSSYEQYF	TGCAGCGGCCGGGACTCCTCCTACGAGCAGTACTTC
TRBD1	NA	TRBV2	TRBJ1-4	CASTRKGTANEKLFF	TGTGCCAGCACCCGAAAGGGGACAGCTAATGAAAAACTGTTTTTT
NA	many	TRBV10-3	TRBJ1-1	CASSSGGLAQNTEAFF	TGTGCCAGCAGTTCCGGGGGCCTTGCGCAGAACACTGAAGCTTTCTTT
TRBD2	NA	TRBV2	TRBJ2-1	CATQGSGSSRTNEQFF	TGTGCCACCCAGGGTAGCGGGAGTTCCAGAACAAATGAGCAGTTCTTC
NA	NA	TRBV4-3	TRBJ2-2	CASSQATGHTGELFF	TGCGCCAGCAGCCAAGCAACAGGGCACACCGGGGAGCTGTTTTTT
TRBD1	many	TRBV15	TRBJ1-4	CATSGGQGAREKLFF	TGTGCCACCAGCGGGGGACAGGGGGCGCGTGAAAAACTGTTTTTT
NA	NA	TRBV7-9	TRBJ2-7	CASSLKPGLGGSYEQYF	TGTGCCAGCAGCTTAAAACCGGGCCTTGGGGGCTCCTACGAGCAGTACTTC
NA	many	TRBV29-1	TRBJ2-2	CSVIKRGTGELFF	TGCAGCGTCATTAAAAGGGGCACCGGGGAGCTGTTTTTT